This entry concerns a single T cell receptor (beta chain). Germline lookup yields CDR1 SGHKS and CDR2 YYEKEE (reference sequence). Deletions cut 3 bases from V and 5 bases from J, with 9 bases between. The CDR3 sequence is 12 residues long. These data are taken from a study of blood T cell repertoires in COVID-19. The wider study: From the United States, Italy and Spain came samples of acute and convalescent COVID-19.

Under the authors' procedure: Nucleated cell counts were estimated from reference gene primer amplification. Profiling relied on immunoSEQ multiplex PCR, and the TCRdb table lists in-frame clones only, not all of them. V, J and clone size were drawn from that table, and D and trimming were deduced from the DNA. Among 290,000 or so clones, around 86% were seen once, and the ten largest hold 1% to 1.5%. The sample comprised peripheral blood. This chain links TRBV5-5 with TRBJ2-7, with a weak D call TRBD2 (5 bases). The source is a man between 65 and 80 years old with acute or convalescent COVID-19. The CDR3 DNA reads TGTGCCAGCAGCTACCAGGAGGACGAGCAGTACTTC. Protein: CASSYQEDEQYF.